This T cell receptor beta chain is from a study of T cells after yellow fever vaccination. Regarding the study as a whole: Most primary-vaccination clones recurred post-booster (more than 95% CD4, around 88% CD8).

A note on this clonotype: Its antigen is still unknown.

Germline loops: CDR1 SQVTM, CDR2 ANQGSEA. Trimming stripped 3 bases from V and 1 base from J, with 9 bases between. The CDR3 has 13 residues. Template switching with 5'RACE generated the TCR cDNA and added a universal primer site and UMIs. MiXCR, applied by TCRdb to the 5' RACE reads, yields one record per CDR3 protein. Found here are just under 600,000 distinct CDR3 sequences, around an eighth of them singletons; the top ten hold over 13%. The chain has TRBV29-1 and TRBJ1-2; D ambiguous. This specimen was PBMCs, taken on the day of the yellow fever booster vaccination. This TCR was sampled from a man aged 25-45 years who received the YFV17D yellow fever vaccine. In nucleotides, the CDR3 is TGCAGCGTTGAGGGGAGAGGTAACTATGGCTACACCTTC. Protein product: CSVEGRGNYGYTF.